Following are 21 T cell receptor beta chains from one sample sequenced in a study of cytomegalovirus exposure and HLA in healthy donors. The PCR made use of 60 Vbeta and 13 Jbeta primers. Profiling relied on immunoSEQ multiplex PCR, and the TCRdb table lists in-frame clones only, not all of them. This sample has 90,000 to 110,000 clones; around 84% occur once, and the top ten carry around 1.3%. The sample taken for sequencing was PBMCs. Every receptor here comes from a man aged 30 to 39 in good health and CMV-seronegative.

This clone was detected a few times. The rearrangement joins TRBV6-4 to TRBJ2-1, with TRBD2 matching over 7 bases. Losses at the gene ends were 4 bases for V and 10 bases for J; bases not matched to a gene: 10. Germline V gene data show CDR1 as MRHNA and CDR2 as SNTAGT. CDR3 size: 14 residues. The CDR3 protein is CASSVWGGPTEQFF. As DNA, the CDR3 is TGTGCCAGCAGTGTATGGGGGGGACCGACCGAGCAGTTCTTC.

J is TRBJ2-1 and V is TRBV10-3; D remains ambiguous. The germline gives CDR1 ENHRY, CDR2 SYGVKD. The CDR3 is 16 residues long. Trimming left V 0 bases short and J 0 bases short, with 9 bases between. The CDR3 here is CAISESPPNSYNEQFF. For the CDR3, the DNA is TGTGCCATCAGTGAGTCGCCCCCTAACTCCTACAATGAGCAGTTCTTC.

V gene TRBV11-3 combines with J gene TRBJ2-1, with TRBD1 matching 8 bases. CDR1 SGHNT and CDR2 YENEEA come from the germline V gene. J was trimmed by 5 bases and V by 3 bases; bases with no gene match: 3. The CDR3 sequence is 14 residues long. CDR3 DNA: TGTGCCAGCAGCTTGTCACAGGGGGACAATGAGCAGTTCTTC. Amino acids: CASSLSQGDNEQFF.

The chain couples TRBV14 to TRBJ1-2; D gene unclear. Trimming removed 4 bases from V and 0 bases from J, with 18 bases in between. Germline lookup yields CDR1 SGHDN and CDR2 FVKESK. This CDR3 is 17 amino acids long. The CDR3 here is CASSPKRSFLPNYGYTF. The CDR3 nucleotides read TGTGCCAGCAGCCCGAAAAGGAGTTTTTTACCTAACTATGGCTACACCTTC.

This clone has just a few counts. The chain employs TRBV15 and TRBJ1-6; TRBD1 is a possible D gene (6 bases). Germline-derived CDR1 and CDR2 are LNHNV and YYDKDF (reference sequence). The germline V and J ends were trimmed by 2 bases and 8 bases, with 10 bases remaining between them. The CDR3 runs 14 residues. The CDR3 region is CATSRRAGDSPLHF. Written as DNA, the CDR3 is TGTGCCACCAGCAGAAGAGCAGGGGATTCACCCCTCCACTTT.

The rearrangement links TRBV19 to TRBJ1-1, with D unresolved. The V end was cut by 3 bases, the J end by 3 bases, with 14 bases between. This CDR3 spans 15 amino acids. Germline-derived CDR1 and CDR2 are LNHDA and SQIVND (reference sequence). The CDR3 bases are TGTGCCAGTAGTATTTTCGGCGACGGGGACACTGAAGCTTTCTTT. Its translation: CASSIFGDGDTEAFF.

As regards this clone: Other DNA variants within this sample encode the same CDR3. This chain uses TRBV9 with TRBJ2-5; D possibly corresponds to TRBD2 (6 bases). The CDR3 extends over 14 amino acids. In germline, CDR1 is SGDLS, CDR2 YYNGEE. Trimming cost V 0 bases and J 4 bases, with 10 bases left between them. CDR3 in amino acids: CASSVDRGGETQYF. The CDR3 DNA reads TGTGCCAGCAGCGTAGACCGGGGAGGAGAGACCCAGTACTTC.

The chain employs TRBV6-5 and TRBJ2-7; D possibly corresponds to TRBD2 (5 bases). Germline lookup yields CDR1 MNHEY and CDR2 SVGAGI. Between the trimmed V and J ends, which lost 0 bases and 0 bases, there was a span of 6 bases. The CDR3 consists of 14 residues. The CDR3 DNA sequence: TGTGCCAGCAGTTACTCGAGGGACTCCTACGAGCAGTACTTC. This translates into CASSYSRDSYEQYF.

The V and J genes are TRBV25-1 and TRBJ2-7, with 7 bases identical to TRBD1. The germline V gene encodes CDR1 MGHDK and CDR2 SYGVNS. The CDR3 sequence is 14 residues long. Losses at the gene ends were 2 bases for V and 4 bases for J; bases not matched to a gene: 5. This CDR3 is CASSERTRGYEQYF. CDR3 nucleotides: TGTGCCAGCAGTGAAAGGACCAGGGGGTACGAGCAGTACTTC.

CDR3 nucleotide sequence: TGTGCCAGTAGTATTGGGGCCGGGACAGGGGGGAAAGTACCCAAAAACATTCAGTACTTC. This gives the protein CASSIGAGTGGKVPKNIQYF. The chain carries TRBV19 and TRBJ2-4; 11 bases are shared with TRBD1. The CDR3 length is 20 residues. Looked up from germline, CDR1 is LNHDA and CDR2 is SQIVND (reference sequence). The V and J ends lost 3 bases and 2 bases, in that order; junction bases with no gene match: 15.

The chain carries TRBV10-2 and TRBJ2-4; the D gene is possibly TRBD1 (5 bases). Germline lookup yields CDR1 WSHSY and CDR2 SAAADI. V was cut by 7 bases and J by 0 bases, with 13 bases left in between. The CDR3 has 15 amino acids. In DNA, the CDR3 is TGCGCCAGCACCGACAGTTCTGAAGCCAAAAACATTCAGTACTTC. Protein: CASTDSSEAKNIQYF.

This chain uses TRBV30 with TRBJ1-3; D is undetermined. The germline V and J ends were trimmed by 5 bases and 2 bases, with 7 bases remaining between them. The CDR3 is made up of 12 amino acids. Germline V gene sequence: CDR1 GTSNPN, CDR2 SVGIG (reference sequence). In DNA, the CDR3 is TGTGCCTGGGCCGTAGCTGGAAACACCATATATTTT. Residues: CAWAVAGNTIYF.

This clone occurred a few times. The genes are TRBV4-3 and TRBJ2-2, with 10 bases matching TRBD1. The germline V gene encodes CDR1 LGHNA and CDR2 YSLEER. This CDR3 contains 17 residues. After removal of 3 bases from V and 3 bases from J, the junction contained 7 bases not matched to a gene. The CDR3 DNA sequence: TGCGCCAGCAGCCATTTAGGGACAGGGGCGGACACCGGGGAGCTGTTTTTT. Amino acids: CASSHLGTGADTGELFF.

This sequence joins TRBV4-1 and TRBJ1-2; D call uncertain. V lost 4 bases to trimming and J lost 0 bases, with 9 bases between them. The CDR3 contains 14 residues. The germline V gene encodes CDR1 MGHRA and CDR2 YSYEKL. The CDR3 DNA reads as TGCGCCAGCAGCCGAGACATAGCTAACTATGGCTACACCTTC. It encodes CASSRDIANYGYTF.

In DNA form, the CDR3 reads TGTGCCAGCAGTTCCGACGGAGCCTACGAGCAGTACTTC. This gives the protein CASSSDGAYEQYF. The rearrangement joins TRBV27 to TRBJ2-5; unclear D gene. The end of the DNA fits TRBJ2-7 better, so the J call may be wrong. The CDR3 loop spans 13 amino acids. The germline gives CDR1 MNHEY, CDR2 SMNVEV (reference sequence).

The rearrangement joins TRBV10-1 to TRBJ1-4, with 7 bases fitting TRBD1. This CDR3 spans 15 amino acids. The V and J ends lost 6 bases and 4 bases, in that order; junction bases with no gene match: 8. Germline CDR1 reads WNHNN; CDR2 reads SYGVQD (reference sequence). The CDR3, as DNA: TGCGCCAGCAGACCCCGGACAGGTAATAATGAAAAACTGTTTTTT. Its protein is CASRPRTGNNEKLFF.

The chain employs TRBV4-3 and TRBJ2-2; D is possibly TRBD1 (7 bases). The CDR3 consists of 15 residues. In germline, CDR1 is LGHNA, CDR2 YSLEER. The V gene lost 5 bases and the J gene lost 4 bases, with 14 bases spanning the gap. Written as DNA, the CDR3 is TGCGCCAGCAGCGCCCGACAGGGAGGCACCGGGGAGCTGTTTTTT. It encodes CASSARQGGTGELFF.

CDR3 bases: TGTGCCAGCAGCTTAATGGTGGCAAGCTACACCTTC. It translates to CASSLMVASYTF. The chain joins TRBV7-2 to TRBJ1-2; D not certain. Germline CDR1 is SGHTA and CDR2 is FQGNSA. Trimming shortened V by 2 bases and J by 9 bases, and 10 bases separated the two germline ends. There are 12 residues in the CDR3.

The chain carries TRBV18 and TRBJ1-1, with D uncertain. Trimming shortened V by 6 bases and J by 4 bases, and 15 bases separated the two germline ends. The CDR3 is 14 residues long. The V gene's germline CDR1 is KGHSH and CDR2 LQKENI. DNA for the CDR3: TGTGCCAGCTCCCCCGCCCGCGCTGGCACTGAAGCTTTCTTT. Its protein product is CASSPARAGTEAFF.

The genes are TRBV27 and TRBJ2-7; possible D gene TRBD1, 5 bases. V lost 2 bases and J lost 2, with 13 bases in between. The germline V gene has CDR1 MNHEY and CDR2 SMNVEV (reference sequence). CDR3 length: 15 residues. The CDR3: CASSLNGHSTYEQYF. CDR3 sequence (DNA): TGTGCCAGCAGTTTAAACGGACATTCTACCTACGAGCAGTACTTC.

J is TRBJ2-1 and V is TRBV5-1, with 9 bases that match TRBD1. Trimming took 3 bases from V and 8 from J; bases not matched to a gene: 9. This CDR3 region has 15 residues. Germline V CDR1 and CDR2: SGHRS, YFSETQ. CDR3 sequence (DNA): TGCGCCAGCAGCTCGACACTGGACAGGGGCGATGAGCAGTTCTTC. Its protein product is CASSSTLDRGDEQFF. Supplemented by reference TRBV5-1 and TRBJ2-1, the full variable domain reads KAGVTQTPRYLIKTRGQQVTLSCSPISGHRSVSWYQQTPGQGLQFLFEYFSETQRNKGNFPGRFSGRQFSNSRSEMNVSTLELGDSALYLCASSSTLDRGDEQFFGPGTRLTVL.